This TCR beta chain appears in the sequencing data of a study of glioma-infiltrating T cells. The germline V gene has CDR1 DFQATT and CDR2 SNEGSKA (reference sequence). The CDR3 sequence is 13 residues long. The V end lost 3 bases, the J end lost 1 base, and 8 bases lay between the germline ends. Amplification of TCR alpha and beta CDR3 regions from RNA used iRepertoire nested multiplex PCR. TCRdb reanalysed the multiplex PCR reads using MiXCR and keeps one entry per CDR3 protein. The profile shows some 150,000 distinct CDR3 sequences, about two fifths of them singletons. This sequence joins TRBV20-1 and TRBJ2-3; possible D gene TRBD1, 5 bases. The sample consisted of glioma tissue, nonneoplastic brain tissue, or PBMCs (not recorded which). The receptor was derived from a human donor with low-grade glioma or glioblastoma, undergoing nonglioma brain surgery, or in good health (not recorded which). CDR3 loop: CSASVTGTDTQYF. As DNA, the CDR3 is TGCAGTGCTAGCGTGACAGGCACAGATACGCAGTATTTT.